This T cell receptor (beta chain) was recorded in a study of human T cells and chemical hapten exposure. As to time point: patch test 3, about 24 weeks after DPC sensitization. Treatment: therapeutic diphenylcyclopropenone sensitization with weekly scalp DPC. Each CDR3 protein is one row after TCRdb ran MiXCR on the RACE reads. Altogether 100,000 to 150,000 distinct CDR3 sequences are present, 11% being singletons, with the ten largest covering 2.4%. The specimen was whole blood, collected in connection with sensitization to the hapten diphenylcyclopropenone (DPC). The TCR originated in a woman aged 50 to 65 with alopecia areata. Some clones in this sample may be carry-over from other donors' samples.

CDR3 protein: CSARDSSAYSYEQYF. The CDR3 nucleotides read TGCAGTGCTAGAGATAGTAGCGCCTACTCCTACGAGCAGTACTTC. The chain joins TRBV20-1 to TRBJ2-7; possibly TRBD2 for D (5 bases). Germline CDR1 DFQATT, CDR2 SNEGSKA (reference sequence). V was pared by 0 bases and J by 0 bases, with 12 bases between. This CDR3 has 15 amino acids.